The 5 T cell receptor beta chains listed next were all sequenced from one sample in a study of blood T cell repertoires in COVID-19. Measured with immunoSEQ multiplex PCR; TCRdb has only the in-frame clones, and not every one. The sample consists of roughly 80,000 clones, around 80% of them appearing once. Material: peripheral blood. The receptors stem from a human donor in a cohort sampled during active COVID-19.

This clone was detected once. CDR3 sequence reads: CASSLVAGQTSHYEQYF. The DNA for the CDR3 is TGCGCCAGCAGCTTGGTGGCCGGACAGACCAGTCACTACGAGCAGTACTTC. V is TRBV5-1 and J is TRBJ2-7, with D maybe TRBD1 (6 bases). Germline V CDR1 and CDR2: SGHRS, YFSETQ. The length of the CDR3 is 17 residues. V was clipped by 0 bases and J by 3 bases, with 19 bases between them. The full variable domain, rest sourced from reference TRBV5-1 and TRBJ2-7, is KAGVTQTPRYLIKTRGQQVTLSCSPISGHRSVSWYQQTPGQGLQFLFEYFSETQRNKGNFPGRFSGRQFSNSRSEMNVSTLELGDSALYLCASSLVAGQTSHYEQYFGPGTRLTVT.

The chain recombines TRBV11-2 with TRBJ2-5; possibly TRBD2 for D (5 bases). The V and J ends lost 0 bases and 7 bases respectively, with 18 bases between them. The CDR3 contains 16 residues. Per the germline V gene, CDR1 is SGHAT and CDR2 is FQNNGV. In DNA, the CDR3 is TGTGCCAGCAGCTTAGATGGTAGGGCTAGCTGGGGGACCCAGTACTTC. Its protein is CASSLDGRASWGTQYF.

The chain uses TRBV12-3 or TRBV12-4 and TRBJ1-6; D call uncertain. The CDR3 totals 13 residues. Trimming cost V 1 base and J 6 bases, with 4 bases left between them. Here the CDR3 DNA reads TGTGCCAGCAGTTTAGTCCGTAATTCACCCCTCCACTTT. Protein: CASSLVRNSPLHF.

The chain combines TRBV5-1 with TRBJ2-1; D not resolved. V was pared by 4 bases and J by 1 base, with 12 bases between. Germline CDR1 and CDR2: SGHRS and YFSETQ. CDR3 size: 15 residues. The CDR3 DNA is TGCGCCAGCAGCGCGGATCCAGATTCCTACAATGAGCAGTTCTTC. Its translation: CASSADPDSYNEQFF.

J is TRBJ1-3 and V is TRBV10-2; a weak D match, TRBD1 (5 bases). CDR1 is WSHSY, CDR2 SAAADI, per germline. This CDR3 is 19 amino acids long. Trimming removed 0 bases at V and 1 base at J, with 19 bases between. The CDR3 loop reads CASSESSPGGGGSGNTIYF. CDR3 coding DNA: TGCGCCAGCAGTGAGTCGAGTCCTGGCGGGGGGGGATCTGGAAACACCATATATTTT.